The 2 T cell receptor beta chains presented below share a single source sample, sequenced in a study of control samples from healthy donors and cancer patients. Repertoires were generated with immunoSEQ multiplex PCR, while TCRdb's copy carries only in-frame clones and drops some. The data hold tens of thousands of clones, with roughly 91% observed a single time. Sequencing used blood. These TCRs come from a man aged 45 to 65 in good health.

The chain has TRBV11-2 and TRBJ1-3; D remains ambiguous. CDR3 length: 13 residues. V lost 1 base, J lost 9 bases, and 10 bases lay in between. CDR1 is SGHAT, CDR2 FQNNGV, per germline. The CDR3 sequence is CASSLASGPTIYF. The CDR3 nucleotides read TGTGCCAGCAGCTTAGCATCAGGTCCCACCATATATTTT.

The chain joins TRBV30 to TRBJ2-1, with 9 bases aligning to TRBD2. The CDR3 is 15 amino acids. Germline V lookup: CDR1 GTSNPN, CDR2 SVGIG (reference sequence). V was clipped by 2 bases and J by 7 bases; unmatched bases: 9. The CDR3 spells CAWSKAGGIFNEQFF. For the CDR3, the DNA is TGTGCCTGGAGTAAAGCGGGGGGCATATTTAATGAGCAGTTCTTC.